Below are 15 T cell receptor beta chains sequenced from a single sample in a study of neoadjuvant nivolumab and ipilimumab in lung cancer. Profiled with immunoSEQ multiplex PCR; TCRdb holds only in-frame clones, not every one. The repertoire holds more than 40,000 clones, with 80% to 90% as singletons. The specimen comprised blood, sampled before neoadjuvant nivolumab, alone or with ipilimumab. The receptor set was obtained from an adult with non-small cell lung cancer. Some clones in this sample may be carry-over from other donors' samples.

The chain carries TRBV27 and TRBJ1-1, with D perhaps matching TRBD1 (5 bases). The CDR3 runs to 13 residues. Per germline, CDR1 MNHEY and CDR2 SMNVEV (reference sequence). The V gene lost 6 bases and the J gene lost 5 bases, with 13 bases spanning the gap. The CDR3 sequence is CASSPLGGTEAFF. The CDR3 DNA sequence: TGTGCCAGCAGCCCACTTGGGGGGACTGAAGCTTTCTTT.

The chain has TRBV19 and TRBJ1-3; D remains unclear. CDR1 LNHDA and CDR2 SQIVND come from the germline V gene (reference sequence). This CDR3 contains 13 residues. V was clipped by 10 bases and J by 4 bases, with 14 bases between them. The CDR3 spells CATRSQGGNTIYF. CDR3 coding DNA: TGTGCCACCAGGTCTCAAGGAGGAAACACCATATATTTT. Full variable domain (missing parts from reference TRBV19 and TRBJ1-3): DGGITQSPKYLFRKEGQNVTLSCEQNLNHDAMYWYRQDPGQGLRLIYYSQIVNDFQKGDIAEGYSVSREKKESFPLTVTSAQKNPTAFYLCATRSQGGNTIYFGEGSWLTVV.

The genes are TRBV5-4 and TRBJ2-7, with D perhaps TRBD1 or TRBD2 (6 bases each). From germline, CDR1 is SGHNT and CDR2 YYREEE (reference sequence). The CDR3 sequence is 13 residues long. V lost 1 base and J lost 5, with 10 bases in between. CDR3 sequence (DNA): TGTGCCAGCAGCTTGCGGGGGCTCGACGAGCAGTACTTC. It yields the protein CASSLRGLDEQYF.

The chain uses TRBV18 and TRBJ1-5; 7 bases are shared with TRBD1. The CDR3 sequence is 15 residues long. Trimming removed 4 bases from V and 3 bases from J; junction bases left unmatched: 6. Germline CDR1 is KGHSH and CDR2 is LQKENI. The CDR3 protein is CASSRQGTTNQPQHF. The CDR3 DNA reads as TGTGCCAGCTCACGACAGGGTACGACCAATCAGCCCCAGCATTTT.

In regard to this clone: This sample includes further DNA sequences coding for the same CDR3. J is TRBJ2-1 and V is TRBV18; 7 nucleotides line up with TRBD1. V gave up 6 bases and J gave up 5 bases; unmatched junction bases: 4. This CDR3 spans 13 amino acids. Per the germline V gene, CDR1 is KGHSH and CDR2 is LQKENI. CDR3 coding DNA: TGTGCCAGCTCCACCGGGACAGACAATGAGCAGTTCTTC. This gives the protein CASSTGTDNEQFF.

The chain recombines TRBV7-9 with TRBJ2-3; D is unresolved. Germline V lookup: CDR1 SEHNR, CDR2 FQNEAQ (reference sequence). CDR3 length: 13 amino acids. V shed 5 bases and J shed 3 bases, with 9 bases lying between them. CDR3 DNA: TGTGCCAGCAGCCCGGTCGGGACAGATACGCAGTATTTT. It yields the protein CASSPVGTDTQYF.

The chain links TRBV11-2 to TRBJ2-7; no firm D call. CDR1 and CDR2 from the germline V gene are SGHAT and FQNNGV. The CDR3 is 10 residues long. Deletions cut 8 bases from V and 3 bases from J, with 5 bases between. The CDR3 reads CASGSYEQYF. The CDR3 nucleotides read TGTGCCAGCGGCAGCTACGAGCAGTACTTC. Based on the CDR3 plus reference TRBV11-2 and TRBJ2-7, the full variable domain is EAGVAQSPRYKIIEKRQSVAFWCNPISGHATLYWYQQILGQGPKLLIQFQNNGVVDDSQLPKDRFSAERLKGVDSTLKIQPAKLEDSAVYLCASGSYEQYFGPGTRLTVT.

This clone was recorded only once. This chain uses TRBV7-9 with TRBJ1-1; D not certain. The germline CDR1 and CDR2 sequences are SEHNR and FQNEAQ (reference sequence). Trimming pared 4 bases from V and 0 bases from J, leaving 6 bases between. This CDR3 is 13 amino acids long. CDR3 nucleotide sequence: TGTGCCAGCAGCTCCCTTATGAACACTGAAGCTTTCTTT. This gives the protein CASSSLMNTEAFF.

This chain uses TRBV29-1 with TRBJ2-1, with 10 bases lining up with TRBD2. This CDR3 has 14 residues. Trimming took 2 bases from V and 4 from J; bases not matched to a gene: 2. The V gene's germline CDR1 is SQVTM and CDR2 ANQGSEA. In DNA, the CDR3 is TGCAGCGTTGAACGACTAGCGGGTTACAATGAGCAGTTCTTC. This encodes CSVERLAGYNEQFF.

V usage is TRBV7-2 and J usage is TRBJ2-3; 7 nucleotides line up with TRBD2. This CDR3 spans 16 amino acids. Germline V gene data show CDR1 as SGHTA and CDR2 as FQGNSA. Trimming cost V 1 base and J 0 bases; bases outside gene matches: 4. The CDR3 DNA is TGTGCCAGCAGCTTAGGACTAGCTTCTAGCACAGATACGCAGTATTTT. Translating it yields CASSLGLASSTDTQYF.

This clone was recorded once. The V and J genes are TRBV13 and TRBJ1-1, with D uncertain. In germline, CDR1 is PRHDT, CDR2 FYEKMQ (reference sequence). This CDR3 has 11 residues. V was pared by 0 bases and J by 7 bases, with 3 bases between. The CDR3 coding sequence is TGTGCCAGCAGCTTAGGTAGTGAAGCTTTCTTT. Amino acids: CASSLGSEAFF.

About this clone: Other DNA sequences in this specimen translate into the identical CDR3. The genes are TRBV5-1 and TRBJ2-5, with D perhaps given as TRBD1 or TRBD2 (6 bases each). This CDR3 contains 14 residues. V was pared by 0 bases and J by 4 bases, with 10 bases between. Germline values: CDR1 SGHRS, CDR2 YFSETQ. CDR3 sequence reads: CASSLAGGGETQYF. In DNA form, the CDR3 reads TGCGCCAGCAGCTTGGCAGGAGGGGGAGAGACCCAGTACTTC.

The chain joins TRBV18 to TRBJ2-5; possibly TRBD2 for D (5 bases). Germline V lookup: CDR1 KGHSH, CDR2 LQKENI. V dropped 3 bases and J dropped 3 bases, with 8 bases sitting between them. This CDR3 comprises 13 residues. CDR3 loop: CASSPAREETQYF. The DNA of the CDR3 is TGTGCCAGCTCACCGGCGCGGGAAGAGACCCAGTACTTC.

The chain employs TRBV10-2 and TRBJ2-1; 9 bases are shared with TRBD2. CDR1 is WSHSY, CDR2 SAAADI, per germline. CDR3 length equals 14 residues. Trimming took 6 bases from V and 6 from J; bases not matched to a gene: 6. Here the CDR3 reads CASRQAGGSNEQFF. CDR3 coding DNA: TGCGCCAGCAGGCAAGCGGGAGGATCCAATGAGCAGTTCTTC.

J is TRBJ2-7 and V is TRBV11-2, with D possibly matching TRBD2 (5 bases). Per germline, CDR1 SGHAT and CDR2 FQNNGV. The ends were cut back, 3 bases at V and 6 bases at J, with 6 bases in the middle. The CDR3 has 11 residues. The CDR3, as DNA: TGTGCCAGCAGCTTGGGGAGCGAGCAGTACTTC. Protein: CASSLGSEQYF.